The clone carrying this T cell receptor (beta chain) has a handful of counts. Sequencing used immunoSEQ multiplex PCR; TCRdb keeps in-frame clones, though not all of them. The sample gives 13,000 or so clones, around 72% of which show up once; nearly 20% is in the top ten. The data derive from a study of T cells after somatic rescue of genetic block. Trimming removed 3 bases from V and 5 bases from J, with 13 bases in between. This CDR3 contains 14 residues. The germline CDR1 and CDR2 sequences are KGHSH and LQKENI. The chain uses TRBV18 and TRBJ1-1; a weak D match, TRBD1 (5 bases). This clonotype was sampled from a boy younger than 18. The material sequenced was peripheral blood mononuclear cells (PBMCs). The CDR3 region has the DNA TGTGCCAGCTCACCCGCGGGACGGGGGACTGAAGCTTTCTTT. Its protein product is CASSPAGRGTEAFF. The full variable domain, in which reference TRBV18 and TRBJ1-1 provide the parts outside the CDR3, is NAGVMQNPRHLVRRRGQEARLRCSPMKGHSHVYWYRQLPEEGLKFMVYLQKENIIDESGMPKERFSAEFPKEGPSILRIQQVVRGDSAAYFCASSPAGRGTEAFFGQGTRLTVV.